Each of the 32 T cell receptor beta chains below was sequenced from the same sample in a study of cytomegalovirus exposure and HLA in healthy donors. The PCR had 60 Vbeta and 13 Jbeta primers. Repertoires were generated with immunoSEQ multiplex PCR, while TCRdb's copy carries only in-frame clones and drops some. The data hold 160,000 or so clones, with about 85% observed a single time. The source material was PBMCs. Receptors originate from a man in his fifties or sixties in good health and CMV-seropositive.

This clone was counted a single time. This rearrangement joins TRBV18 to TRBJ1-1; the D is unclear. Germline assignment: CDR1 KGHSH and CDR2 LQKENI. This CDR3 spans 14 amino acids. Trimming stripped 5 bases from V and 0 bases from J, with 10 bases between. The CDR3 reads CASSAGSMNTEAFF. CDR3 DNA: TGTGCCAGCTCAGCAGGCTCCATGAACACTGAAGCTTTCTTT.

This chain joins TRBV30 and TRBJ2-7, with TRBD2 identical over 10 bases. V shed 3 bases and J 3 bases; nucleotides not matched to a gene: 2. This CDR3 spans 13 amino acids. The germline V gene has CDR1 GTSNPN and CDR2 SVGIG (reference sequence). The CDR3: CAWRPSGSYEQYF. For the CDR3, the DNA is TGTGCCTGGAGGCCTAGCGGGAGCTACGAGCAGTACTTC.

The CDR3 DNA is TGCAGCGTTGACCCGGACAGGGGACAGACCCAGTACTTC. The encoded protein is CSVDPDRGQTQYF. J is TRBJ2-5 and V is TRBV29-1, with 9 nucleotides matching TRBD1. The CDR3 is 13 residues long. Trimming cost V 3 bases and J 6 bases; bases outside gene matches: 5. Germline lookup yields CDR1 SQVTM and CDR2 ANQGSEA.

CDR3 DNA: TGTGCCAGCAGCGTAGGGAGTAACTATGGCTACACCTTC. It codes for CASSVGSNYGYTF. This chain links TRBV2 with TRBJ1-2; D gene unclear. Germline values: CDR1 SNHLY, CDR2 FYNNEI. This CDR3 contains 13 residues. Between the trimmed V and J ends, which lost 6 bases and 1 base, there was a span of 9 bases.

The V call is TRBV9, the J call TRBJ2-7; D is possibly TRBD1 (6 bases). Germline V lookup: CDR1 SGDLS, CDR2 YYNGEE. Trimming shortened V by 0 bases and J by 3 bases, and 10 bases separated the two germline ends. This CDR3 is 14 amino acids long. CDR3 loop: CASSVEIGGYEQYF. CDR3 DNA: TGTGCCAGCAGCGTAGAGATAGGGGGCTACGAGCAGTACTTC.

This chain connects TRBV28 to TRBJ2-5, with 8 bases aligning to TRBD1. The CDR3 spans 15 residues. Germline V lookup: CDR1 MDHEN, CDR2 SYDVKM. The J segment lost 3 bases and the V segment lost 2 bases, leaving 5 bases of the junction unmatched. The CDR3 coding sequence is TGTGCCAGCAGTTTAGGGGACAGGTGGAAAGAGACCCAGTACTTC. Translated, it gives CASSLGDRWKETQYF.

The chain carries TRBV2 and TRBJ1-2; no reliable D call. The CDR3 has 12 amino acids. The V and J ends lost 10 bases and 4 bases respectively, with 13 bases between them. CDR1 SNHLY and CDR2 FYNNEI come from the germline V gene. CDR3 sequence (DNA): TGTGCCAACTTACGGGAGGGCTATGGCTACACCTTC. As protein: CANLREGYGYTF.

CDR3 sequence: CASSLAPPTAGGAYEQYF. The CDR3, as DNA: TGTGCCAGCAGCCTCGCCCCACCTACAGCGGGAGGGGCCTACGAGCAGTACTTC. The chain uses TRBV5-5 and TRBJ2-7; 10 bases line up with TRBD2. There are 18 residues in the CDR3. The trim removed 4 bases at V and 2 bases at J, leaving 15 bases unmatched. Germline V gene data show CDR1 as SGHKS and CDR2 as YYEKEE (reference sequence).

This rearrangement joins TRBV28 to TRBJ1-1, with a tentative D call TRBD1 (5 bases). Germline V gives CDR1 MDHEN, CDR2 SYDVKM. The ends were cut back, 5 bases at V and 7 bases at J, with 14 bases in the middle. CDR3 length equals 13 residues. CDR3 region: CASSPPRVGEAFF. The DNA for the CDR3 is TGTGCCAGCAGTCCCCCCAGGGTGGGTGAAGCTTTCTTT.

This clone was seen more than once but under ten times. This sequence joins TRBV27 and TRBJ1-1, with D unclear. Trimming pared 7 bases from V and 5 bases from J, leaving 17 bases between. Germline CDR1 reads MNHEY; CDR2 reads SMNVEV (reference sequence). The CDR3 extends over 14 amino acids. CDR3 amino acids: CASTAQWSGTEAFF. The DNA for the CDR3 is TGTGCCAGCACCGCCCAATGGAGCGGAACTGAAGCTTTCTTT.

V gene TRBV25-1 combines with J gene TRBJ1-5; 7 nucleotides line up with TRBD1. Germline V lookup: CDR1 MGHDK, CDR2 SYGVNS. V was pared by 4 bases and J by 0 bases, with 3 bases of the junction left unmatched. The CDR3 has 15 amino acids. CDR3 DNA sequence: TGTGCCAGCAGTGCAGGGGGGTTTAGCAATCAGCCCCAGCATTTT. This gives the protein CASSAGGFSNQPQHF.

The V and J genes are TRBV28 and TRBJ1-6, with D hard to call. This CDR3 region has 14 residues. Trimming took 7 bases from V and 0 from J, leaving 7 bases between them. Germline CDR1 is MDHEN and CDR2 is SYDVKM. The CDR3 sequence: CASTSSSYNSPLHF. CDR3 in DNA: TGTGCCAGCACATCGAGCTCCTATAATTCACCCCTCCACTTT.

The chain couples TRBV27 to TRBJ2-5; 11 bases align to TRBD1. This CDR3 contains 14 residues. Per germline, CDR1 MNHEY and CDR2 SMNVEV (reference sequence). V lost 3 bases to trimming and J lost 6 bases; unmatched junction nucleotides: 3. The CDR3 nucleotides are TGTGCCAGCAGTTTGGGACAGGGGGTGAAGACCCAGTACTTC. This encodes CASSLGQGVKTQYF.

In its sample, this clone was seen a few times. This chain joins TRBV7-3 and TRBJ2-1; 9 nucleotides match TRBD2. The CDR3 runs to 15 residues. Germline CDR1 is SGHTA and CDR2 is FQGTGA. Germline trimming cut 0 bases from V and 9 bases from J; bases unmatched to any gene: 6. As DNA, the CDR3 is TGTGCCAGCAGCTTAACTGGGCGGGGGGGGAGTGAGCAGTTCTTC. It codes for CASSLTGRGGSEQFF.

The chain recombines TRBV4-2 with TRBJ2-7; 14 nucleotides match TRBD2. Germline V gives CDR1 LGHNA, CDR2 YNFKEQ. The V and J ends lost 1 base and 2 bases, in that order; junction bases with no gene match: 10. This CDR3 is 19 amino acids long. The CDR3 nucleotides read TGTGCCAGCAGCCAAGGTGGGAGGGGACTAGCGGGAGAGACCTACGAGCAGTACTTC. This translates into CASSQGGRGLAGETYEQYF.

The gene calls are TRBV6-5 and TRBJ1-1; D ambiguous. V was clipped by 6 bases and J by 0 bases, with 11 bases between them. The CDR3 is 14 residues long. The germline V gene has CDR1 MNHEY and CDR2 SVGAGI. Written as DNA, the CDR3 is TGTGCCAGCAGCCCGGTGGTCATGAACACTGAAGCTTTCTTT. Its translation: CASSPVVMNTEAFF.

The rearrangement joins TRBV4-2 to TRBJ2-7; a weak D match, TRBD1 (6 bases). Germline V gene data show CDR1 as LGHNA and CDR2 as YNFKEQ. The V gene lost 1 base and the J gene lost 6 bases, with 16 bases spanning the gap. There are 15 residues in the CDR3. The CDR3 loop reads CASSQGQAESFEQYF. The CDR3 nucleotides are TGTGCCAGCAGCCAAGGACAGGCGGAGTCATTCGAGCAGTACTTC.

The rearrangement joins TRBV30 to TRBJ2-3; 8 nucleotides align to TRBD2. The germline gives CDR1 GTSNPN, CDR2 SVGIG (reference sequence). The CDR3 sequence is 14 residues long. The junction had 4 bases not matched to a gene; V was cut back by 0 bases and J by 5 bases. Written as DNA, the CDR3 is TGTGCCTGGAGTGTTGGCACTAGCGGAGATACGCAGTATTTT. Amino acids: CAWSVGTSGDTQYF. Complete variable domain (other parts from reference TRBV30 and TRBJ2-3): SQTIHQWPATLVQPVGSPLSLECTVEGTSNPNLYWYRQAAGRGLQLLFYSVGIGQISSEVPQNLSASRPQDRQFILSSKKLLLSDSGFYLCAWSVGTSGDTQYFGPGTRLTVL.

The chain combines TRBV20-1 with TRBJ1-1; D remains unclear. The CDR3 has 11 amino acids. Germline V CDR1 and CDR2: DFQATT, SNEGSKA (reference sequence). V was trimmed by 5 bases and J by 2 bases, leaving 6 bases between them. The CDR3, as DNA: TGCAGTGCTTCGTTAAACACTGAAGCTTTCTTT. It yields the protein CSASLNTEAFF.

This sequence joins TRBV4-1 and TRBJ2-7; 8 bases are shared with TRBD1. The germline V gene encodes CDR1 MGHRA and CDR2 YSYEKL. The CDR3 extends over 15 amino acids. Unmatched junction bases numbered 7, after V lost 1 base and J lost 5 bases. CDR3 amino acids: CASSQGQGPRDEQYF. CDR3 coding DNA: TGCGCCAGCAGCCAAGGACAGGGGCCGCGGGACGAGCAGTACTTC.

This clone was seen a handful of times. The chain carries TRBV7-9 and TRBJ1-1; TRBD1 matches at 9 bases. Germline CDR1 is SEHNR and CDR2 is FQNEAQ (reference sequence). J was trimmed by 6 bases and V by 4 bases; bases with no gene match: 6. CDR3 length: 14 residues. Written as DNA, the CDR3 is TGTGCCAGCAGCTACAGGGGGACAGGGTCTGAAGCTTTCTTT. This gives the protein CASSYRGTGSEAFF.

The V call is TRBV11-3, the J call TRBJ2-1, with D perhaps matching TRBD2 (5 bases). Between the trimmed V and J ends, which lost 3 bases and 0 bases, there was a span of 12 bases. This CDR3 has 16 residues. Germline CDR1 reads SGHNT; CDR2 reads YENEEA. CDR3 sequence reads: CASSFRGESSYNEQFF. CDR3 in DNA: TGTGCCAGCAGCTTTCGTGGGGAGAGCTCCTACAATGAGCAGTTCTTC.

The rearrangement links TRBV7-6 to TRBJ2-1; no definite D call. CDR3 length: 13 amino acids. CDR1 and CDR2 from the germline V gene are SGHVS and FNYEAQ. The V end lost 4 bases, the J end lost 3 bases, and 7 bases lay between the germline ends. As DNA, the CDR3 is TGTGCCAGCAGCTCAGACTTCTACAATGAGCAGTTCTTC. This sequence encodes CASSSDFYNEQFF.

The rearrangement links TRBV5-1 to TRBJ2-3, with a weak D call TRBD2 (5 bases). V shed 0 bases and J shed 2 bases, with 10 bases lying between them. The CDR3 runs to 15 residues. Germline CDR1 SGHRS, CDR2 YFSETQ. The CDR3, as DNA: TGCGCCAGCAGCTTGGGGGAGTGGGTCACAGATACGCAGTATTTT. It codes for CASSLGEWVTDTQYF.

The genes are TRBV5-1 and TRBJ1-2; 9 bases agree with TRBD1. V lost 1 base, J lost 7 bases, and 5 bases stayed unmatched. CDR3 length: 14 residues. Germline loops: CDR1 SGHRS, CDR2 YFSETQ. The CDR3 reads CASSLTGQGGGYTF. The CDR3 DNA sequence: TGCGCCAGCAGCTTGACGGGACAGGGAGGTGGCTACACCTTC.

The rearrangement uses TRBV7-6 and TRBJ1-4, with D possibly matching TRBD1 (5 bases). The V gene lost 1 base and the J gene lost 6 bases, with 12 bases spanning the gap. This CDR3 has 15 residues. CDR1 is SGHVS and CDR2 is FNYEAQ in the germline V gene. Written as DNA, the CDR3 is TGTGCCAGCAGCTTAGGCAGGGAAAGGGATGAAAAACTGTTTTTT. Amino acid sequence: CASSLGRERDEKLFF.

This clone occurred a few times. This chain links TRBV2 with TRBJ1-6; 9 bases match TRBD1. Trimming at V came to 2 bases and at J to 10 bases, leaving 9 bases not matched to a gene. The CDR3 runs to 16 residues. Germline V gene lookup returns CDR1 SNHLY and CDR2 FYNNEI. The CDR3 DNA follows: TGTGCCAGCAGTGAATTTTGGCGGACAGGGGTATCACCCCTCCACTTT. This sequence encodes CASSEFWRTGVSPLHF. Drawing the rest from reference TRBV2 and TRBJ1-6, the complete variable domain is EPEVTQTPSHQVTQMGQEVILRCVPISNHLYFYWYRQILGQKVEFLVSFYNNEISEKSEIFDDQFSVERPDGSNFTLKIRSTKLEDSAMYFCASSEFWRTGVSPLHFGNGTRLTVT.

The V and J genes are TRBV2 and TRBJ2-3; D may be TRBD1 (7 bases). Germline V lookup: CDR1 SNHLY, CDR2 FYNNEI. Trimming left V 6 bases short and J 4 bases short, with 20 bases between. The CDR3 is 16 amino acids. CDR3 in DNA: TGTGCCAGCAGCTCCCAGCAGGGGGGCCTGTCAGATACGCAGTATTTT. Translation: CASSSQQGGLSDTQYF.

V and J are TRBV7-9 and TRBJ2-5, with D possibly TRBD1 on 6 matching bases. V dropped 1 base and J dropped 1 base, with 7 bases sitting between them. The CDR3 contains 14 residues. CDR1 and CDR2 (germline): SEHNR, FQNEAQ (reference sequence). CDR3 nucleotide sequence: TGTGCCAGCAGCTTAGACAGGGCCCAAGAGACCCAGTACTTC. This sequence encodes CASSLDRAQETQYF.

The chain uses TRBV6-1 and TRBJ2-4; 10 bases are shared with TRBD1. The CDR3 spans 14 residues. CDR1 MNHNS and CDR2 SASEGT come from the germline V gene. J gave up 8 bases and V 8 bases, and 9 bases lay outside the gene matches. The CDR3 coding sequence is TGTGCCAGCGGACAGGGGGTTACCCCGGACATTCAGTACTTC. This translates into CASGQGVTPDIQYF.

This clone was detected only a few times. V is TRBV4-1 and J is TRBJ1-2, with D possibly being TRBD1 (5 bases). This CDR3 has 13 residues. Trimming pared 0 bases from V and 6 bases from J, leaving 8 bases between. The germline V gene encodes CDR1 MGHRA and CDR2 YSYEKL. The CDR3 nucleotides are TGCGCCAGCAGCCAAGATTTCAGGGATGGCTACACCTTC. Translated, it gives CASSQDFRDGYTF.

The table lists this clone with a count of one. The chain carries TRBV6-6 and TRBJ1-3; 7 nucleotides agree with TRBD1. The CDR3 has 16 residues. Germline loops: CDR1 MNHNY, CDR2 SVGAGI (reference sequence). Unmatched junction bases numbered 6, after V lost 1 base and J lost 3 bases. CDR3 sequence (DNA): TGTGCCAGCAGTTACTTAGCAGGGGGTAGTGGAAACACCATATATTTT. It yields the protein CASSYLAGGSGNTIYF.